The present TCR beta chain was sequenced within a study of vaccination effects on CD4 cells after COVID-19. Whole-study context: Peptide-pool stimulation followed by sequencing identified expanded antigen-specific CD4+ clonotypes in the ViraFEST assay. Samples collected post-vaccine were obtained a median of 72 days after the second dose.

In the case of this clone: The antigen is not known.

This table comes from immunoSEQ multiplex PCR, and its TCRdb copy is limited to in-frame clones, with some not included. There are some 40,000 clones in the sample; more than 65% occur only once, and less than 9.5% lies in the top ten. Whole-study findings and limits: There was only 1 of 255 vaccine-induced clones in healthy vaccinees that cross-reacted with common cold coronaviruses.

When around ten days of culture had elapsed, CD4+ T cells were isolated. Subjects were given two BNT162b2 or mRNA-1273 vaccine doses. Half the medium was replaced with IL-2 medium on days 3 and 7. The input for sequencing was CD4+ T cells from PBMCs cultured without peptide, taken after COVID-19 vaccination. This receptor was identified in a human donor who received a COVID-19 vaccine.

CDR3 DNA: TGCGCCAGCAGCTTGGCGGACGGAGGGGCCTACGAGCAGTACTTC. Translation gives CASSLADGGAYEQYF. The chain joins TRBV5-1 to TRBJ2-7; D possibly corresponds to TRBD2 (6 bases). Germline CDR1 is SGHRS and CDR2 is YFSETQ. The CDR3 consists of 15 residues. Trimming removed 0 bases at V and 2 bases at J, with 12 bases between.